The sequence of this T cell receptor beta chain was determined in a study of human T cells and chemical hapten exposure. Via MiXCR, TCRdb re-called the RACE reads, giving one row per CDR3 protein. The sample records roughly 94,000 distinct CDR3 sequences, around 9.3% being singletons. Many counts were recorded for this clonotype. Its matching antigen is unknown. Germline-derived CDR1 and CDR2 are MNHNS and SASEGT. The V gene end was trimmed by 8 bases and the J gene end by 3 bases; junction bases not matched to a gene: 0. The CDR3 is made up of 12 amino acids. Study results and caveats: PT1 expanded TCR counts and patch test score were linked, and their correlation was positive.

The time point is: patch test 2, 6 weeks after DPC sensitization. Treatment defined: therapeutic diphenylcyclopropenone sensitization with weekly scalp DPC. The material sequenced was whole blood, taken in connection with sensitization to the hapten diphenylcyclopropenone (DPC). The chain combines TRBV6-1 with TRBJ2-7; 11 nucleotides align to TRBD1. The sequence was obtained from a woman aged 40-49 years with alopecia areata. Some clones in this sample may be carry-over from other donors' samples. CDR3 amino acids: CASGTGGYEQYF. Here the CDR3 DNA reads TGTGCCAGCGGGACAGGGGGCTACGAGCAGTACTTC.